The rows below give T cell receptor beta chains drawn from one sample of a study of CD8 T cells in Susac syndrome. Each CDR3 protein is one row after TCRdb ran MiXCR on the immunoSEQ multiplex PCR reads. The data hold about 140,000 distinct CDR3 sequences, with 95% observed a single time. Sequenced input: CD4+ T cells from PBMCs. All receptors derive from a human donor with multiple sclerosis. The CDR3 runs from the conserved cysteine through the conserved F or W. Each record gives: V gene, D gene, J gene, clone size, CDR3 DNA, CDR3 protein. The D gene is left open where the match is weak. Size is stated for part of the rows, as once, few or many counts, or as a class when the clone is expanded.

>TRBV20-1|TRBD2|TRBJ2-7|.
TGCAGTGCTAGAGATCACGGACTAGCCGGGTACGAGCAGTACTTC
CSARDHGLAGYEQYF
>TRBV15|TRBD2|TRBJ2-5|.
TGTGCCACCAGCCGACGTAGCGGGATCCAAGAGACCCAGTACTTC
CATSRRSGIQETQYF
>TRBV29-1|.|TRBJ1-6|.
TGCAGCCCACGGACAAATGGGAATTCACCCCTCCACTTT
CSPRTNGNSPLHF
>TRBV9|TRBD1|TRBJ1-2|.
TGTGCCAGCAGCGTATCCCCGGGGACAGATTCTAACTATGGCTACACCTTC
CASSVSPGTDSNYGYTF
>TRBV12-3/TRBV12-4|.|TRBJ1-4|.
TGTGCCAGCAGTTCCTGGACGGGAGCTAATGAAAAACTGTTTTTT
CASSSWTGANEKLFF
>TRBV20-1|.|TRBJ2-6|.
TGCAGTGCTAGAACAGGGAACTCTGGGGCCAACGTCCTGACTTTC
CSARTGNSGANVLTF
>TRBV9|.|TRBJ2-3|.
TGTGCCAGCAGCGTAACGCCGGGGAACCGAGCCGCAGATACGCAGTATTTT
CASSVTPGNRAADTQYF
>TRBV7-9|.|TRBJ1-1|.
TGTGCCAGCAGCTCCGGGACATGGAAGAACACTGAAGCTTTCTTT
CASSSGTWKNTEAFF
>TRBV24-1|TRBD2|TRBJ2-3|.
TGTGCCACCAGTGATCCTAAAACTAGCGGGACATTCGCAGATACGCAGTATTTT
CATSDPKTSGTFADTQYF
>TRBV12-3/TRBV12-4|TRBD1|TRBJ1-6|.
TGTGCCAGCAGTACGGACAGGGTGAAAGTGGCACCCCTCCACTTT
CASSTDRVKVAPLHF
>TRBV5-1|TRBD2|TRBJ2-1|.
TGCGCCAGCAGCTACGACAAGGCTAGCGGGAGAGATGAGCAGTTCTTC
CASSYDKASGRDEQFF
>TRBV9|.|TRBJ1-2|.
TGTGCCAGCACCTTGCGGGACGGCTATGGCTACACCTTC
CASTLRDGYGYTF
>TRBV30|.|TRBJ1-2|.
TGTGCCTGGAATGGCTACACCTTC
CAWNGYTF
>TRBV6-5|TRBD1|TRBJ2-5|once
TGTGCCAGCAGCCAGTCAGGGGGCTACGAGACCCAGTACTTC
CASSQSGGYETQYF
>TRBV7-2|TRBD1|TRBJ2-1|.
TGTGCCAGCGCGACAGGGGGCAAGACATCGAATGAGCAGTTCTTC
CASATGGKTSNEQFF
>TRBV4-1|.|TRBJ2-7|.
TGCGCCAGCAGCCAGACTTTCCGGCAGGCGCTTTCTCCCATATTC
CASSQTFRQALSPIF
>TRBV7-2|TRBD2|TRBJ2-7|.
TGTGCCAGCAGCTTACGGCTGGCGGGGAGGGCTGACGAGCAGTACTTC
CASSLRLAGRADEQYF
>TRBV9|.|TRBJ1-2|.
TGTGCCAGCAGCGTAAGGCCCTCCGCCCCAGCCTATGGCTACACCTTC
CASSVRPSAPAYGYTF
>TRBV6-5|.|TRBJ2-6|once
TGTGCCAGCAGCCGCGGGGGCGCCGGGGCCAACGTCCTGACTTTC
CASSRGGAGANVLTF
>TRBV13|.|TRBJ2-5|.
TGTGCCAGCAGCTTATATCGGGGAGGCGAGACCCAGTACTTC
CASSLYRGGETQYF
>TRBV28|.|TRBJ1-2|.
TGTGCCAGCAGTGCCGAGACAGTGGGTGGCTACACCTTC
CASSAETVGGYTF
>TRBV24-1|.|TRBJ2-7|once
TGTGCCACCGGTGAAAGGGGTCACGAGCAGTACTTC
CATGERGHEQYF
>TRBV30|TRBD1|TRBJ1-2|.
TGTGCCTGGAGTCCCACAGGGGGTCGTGGCTACACCTTC
CAWSPTGGRGYTF
>TRBV29-1|.|TRBJ1-3|.
TGCAGCGTTGATGGTGGGGCAGACACCATATATTTT
CSVDGGADTIYF
>TRBV13|.|TRBJ2-4|.
TGTGCCAGCAGCTTAAATAAGGGGAACATTCAGTACTTC
CASSLNKGNIQYF
>TRBV27|TRBD1|TRBJ1-3|.
TGTGCCAGCAGGACAGGGAGGGCTGGAAACACCATATATTTT
CASRTGRAGNTIYF
>TRBV29-1|.|TRBJ1-5|.
TGCAGCGTTAAGGACAGTTTAAATCAGCCCCAGCATTTT
CSVKDSLNQPQHF
>TRBV28|.|TRBJ1-5|.
TGTGCCAGCAGTTTTGAACTCAGGGGAGCCCAGCATTTT
CASSFELRGAQHF
>TRBV20-1|TRBD2|TRBJ2-7|.
TGCAGTGCTAGTATTGGGCTAGCGGGATCCTACGAGCAGTACTTC
CSASIGLAGSYEQYF
>TRBV27|.|TRBJ1-2|.
TGTGCCAGCAGTTCCCGGACGGGAGCTAACTATGGCTACACCTTC
CASSSRTGANYGYTF
>TRBV7-2|TRBD2|TRBJ2-1|.
TGTGCCAGCAGCTTAAGTCTAGCGGGAGGCCGCTACAATGAGCAGTTCTTC
CASSLSLAGGRYNEQFF
>TRBV15|.|TRBJ2-7|.
TGTGCCACCAGCAGAGATCGTTTCGAGCAGTACTTC
CATSRDRFEQYF
>TRBV19|.|TRBJ1-5|.
TGTGCCAGTAGCACCGGGACACCGGTTGAGAATTTT
CASSTGTPVENF